This TCR beta chain was sequenced in a study of T cell responses to AZD1222 COVID-19 vaccine. The method was immunoSEQ multiplex PCR; TCRdb's version includes in-frame clones alone and lacks a portion of them. The sample contains more than 85,000 clones, roughly 88% of which appear only once. Whole-study findings and limits: Repertoire sampling occurred only after the peak T cell response.

V lost 0 bases to trimming and J lost 11 bases, with 8 bases between them. The CDR3 sequence is 12 residues long. The germline CDR1 and CDR2 sequences are MNHEY and SVGAGI. On this clone: What it binds is not known.

This rearrangement joins TRBV6-5 to TRBJ2-1; no clear D. The source is an adult in good health. The specimen was peripheral blood, collected on day 0 of MenACWY control vaccination. Here the CDR3 reads CASSYSPEKQFF. The CDR3 DNA sequence: TGTGCCAGCAGTTACTCGCCCGAGAAGCAGTTCTTC.